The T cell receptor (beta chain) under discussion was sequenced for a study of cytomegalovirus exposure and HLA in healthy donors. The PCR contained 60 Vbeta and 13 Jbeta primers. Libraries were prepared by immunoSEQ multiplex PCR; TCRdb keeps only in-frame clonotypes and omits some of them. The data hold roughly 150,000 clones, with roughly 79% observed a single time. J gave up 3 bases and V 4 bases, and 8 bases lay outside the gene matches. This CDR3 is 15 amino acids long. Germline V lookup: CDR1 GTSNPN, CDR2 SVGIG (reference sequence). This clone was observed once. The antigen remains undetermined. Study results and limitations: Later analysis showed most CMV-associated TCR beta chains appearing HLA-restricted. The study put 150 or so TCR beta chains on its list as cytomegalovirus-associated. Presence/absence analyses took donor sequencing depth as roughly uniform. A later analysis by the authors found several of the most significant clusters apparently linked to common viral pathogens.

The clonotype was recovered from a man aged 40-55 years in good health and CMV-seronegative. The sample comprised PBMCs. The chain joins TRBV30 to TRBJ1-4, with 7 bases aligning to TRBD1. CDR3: CAWTVSGGSNEKLFF. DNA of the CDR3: TGTGCCTGGACGGTGTCAGGGGGTTCTAATGAAAAACTGTTTTTT.